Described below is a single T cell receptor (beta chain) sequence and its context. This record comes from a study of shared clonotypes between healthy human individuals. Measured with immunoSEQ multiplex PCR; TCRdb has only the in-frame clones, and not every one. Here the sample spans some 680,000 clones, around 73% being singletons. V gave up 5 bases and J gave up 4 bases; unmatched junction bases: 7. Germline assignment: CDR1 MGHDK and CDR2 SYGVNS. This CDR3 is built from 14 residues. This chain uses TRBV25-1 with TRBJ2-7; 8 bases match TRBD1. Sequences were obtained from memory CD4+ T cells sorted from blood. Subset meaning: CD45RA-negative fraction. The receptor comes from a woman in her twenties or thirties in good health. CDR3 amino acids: CASSRTGGAYEQYF. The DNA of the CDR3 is TGTGCCAGCAGTCGCACAGGGGGAGCGTACGAGCAGTACTTC.